A single sample gave rise to the 18 T cell receptor beta chains below, sequenced in a study of T cell changes during pregnancy in multiple sclerosis. Generated by immunoSEQ multiplex PCR, the TCRdb table keeps only in-frame clones and is missing some. The table has 70,000 to 95,000 clones, 90% to 95% seen once. This specimen consisted of peripheral blood, obtained in the first trimester of pregnancy. These receptors came from a female donor with multiple sclerosis, enrolled in a pregnancy study.

The genes are TRBV6-5 and TRBJ1-6; no definite D call. The CDR3 runs 15 residues. Trimming left V 2 bases short and J 0 bases short, with 5 bases between. Germline loops: CDR1 MNHEY, CDR2 SVGAGI. CDR3 in amino acids: CASSYGPSYNSPLHF. CDR3 DNA sequence: TGTGCCAGCAGTTACGGGCCCTCCTATAATTCACCCCTCCACTTT.

This chain uses TRBV6-1 with TRBJ2-3; possible D gene TRBD1, 5 bases. Germline-derived CDR1 and CDR2 are MNHNS and SASEGT. CDR3 length: 14 residues. V lost 10 bases and J lost 3, with 17 bases in between. The CDR3 nucleotides are TGTGCCACCTCACAGGTCCACCCAACAGATACGCAGTATTTT. Protein sequence: CATSQVHPTDTQYF.

This clone was recorded only once. The chain employs TRBV5-6 and TRBJ1-6, with D tentatively TRBD1 (5 bases). The CDR3 is 16 amino acids. Looked up from germline, CDR1 is SGHDT and CDR2 is YYEEEE. V lost 2 bases to trimming and J lost 9 bases, with 18 bases between them. CDR3 in amino acids: CASSFSGGRSGSPLHF. In DNA, the CDR3 is TGTGCCAGCAGCTTTTCCGGGGGAAGGTCTGGTTCACCCCTCCACTTT.

In its sample, this clone was seen a few times. The V and J genes are TRBV20-1 and TRBJ1-2; no reliable D call. The germline CDR1 and CDR2 sequences are DFQATT and SNEGSKA (reference sequence). The CDR3 sequence is 8 residues long. The CDR3 sequence: CSTDGYTF. The CDR3 DNA reads TGCAGCACTGATGGCTACACCTTC.

V usage is TRBV6-5 and J usage is TRBJ2-7; D might be TRBD2 (7 bases). Trimming removed 8 bases at V and 3 bases at J, with 14 bases between. The CDR3 spans 13 residues. Germline CDR1 reads MNHEY; CDR2 reads SVGAGI. This CDR3 is CASCGGPFYEQYF. CDR3 in DNA: TGTGCCAGCTGCGGGGGCCCATTCTACGAGCAGTACTTC.

In DNA, the CDR3 is TGCGCCAGCAGCTTGGCCGGGACTAGCACAGATACGCAGTATTTT. This encodes CASSLAGTSTDTQYF. This sequence joins TRBV5-1 and TRBJ2-3; the D gene is possibly TRBD2 (6 bases). CDR1 and CDR2 from the germline V gene are SGHRS and YFSETQ. The CDR3 consists of 15 residues. V dropped 0 bases and J dropped 0 bases, with 8 bases sitting between them.

The chain joins TRBV5-6 to TRBJ2-7; 8 bases align to TRBD1. Trimming at V came to 2 bases and at J to 1 base, leaving 8 bases not matched to a gene. The germline gives CDR1 SGHDT, CDR2 YYEEEE. The CDR3 spans 16 residues. The CDR3 spells CASSFDSGQGSYEQYF. The CDR3 bases are TGTGCCAGCAGCTTTGATTCTGGACAGGGTTCCTACGAGCAGTACTTC. The full variable domain, in which reference TRBV5-6 and TRBJ2-7 provide the parts outside the CDR3, is DAGVTQSPTHLIKTRGQQVTLRCSPKSGHDTVSWYQQALGQGPQFIFQYYEEEERQRGNFPDRFSGHQFPNYSSELNVNALLLGDSALYLCASSFDSGQGSYEQYFGPGTRLTVT.

This rearrangement joins TRBV6-1 to TRBJ2-1, with 7 bases matching TRBD2. The CDR3 is made up of 15 amino acids. Germline values: CDR1 MNHNS, CDR2 SASEGT. The V segment lost 0 bases and the J segment 6 bases; nucleotides outside the gene matches: 5. The CDR3 coding sequence is TGTGCCAGCAGTGAAGCTGGTGGGGGGGGCAATGAGCAGTTCTTC. Translation gives CASSEAGGGGNEQFF.

The chain couples TRBV2 to TRBJ2-1; D gene unclear. Per germline, CDR1 SNHLY and CDR2 FYNNEI. V dropped 2 bases and J dropped 7 bases, with 9 bases sitting between them. The CDR3 covers 13 residues. CDR3 nucleotide sequence: TGTGCCAGCAGTGAATTCTCCAGGAATGAGCAGTTCTTC. Translation gives CASSEFSRNEQFF.

The rearrangement uses TRBV6-1 and TRBJ2-5, with D tentatively TRBD1 (6 bases). The length of the CDR3 is 14 residues. Germline V CDR1 and CDR2: MNHNS, SASEGT. Trimming removed 2 bases at V and 2 bases at J, with 9 bases between. For the CDR3, the DNA is TGTGCCAGCAGTGAACAGGGGTGGCAAGAGACCCAGTACTTC. Translating gives CASSEQGWQETQYF.

The chain combines TRBV7-6 with TRBJ1-4, with 8 bases aligning to TRBD1. The V and J ends lost 5 bases and 7 bases, in that order; junction bases with no gene match: 9. Germline assignment: CDR1 SGHVS and CDR2 FNYEAQ. The CDR3 has 15 residues. This CDR3 reads CASSQTGQGGEKLFF. The CDR3 DNA follows: TGTGCCAGCAGCCAGACCGGACAGGGTGGTGAAAAACTGTTTTTT.

The chain links TRBV9 to TRBJ1-1; D unresolved. The germline V and J ends were trimmed by 4 bases and 3 bases, with 13 bases remaining between them. CDR1 and CDR2 (germline): SGDLS, YYNGEE. CDR3 length equals 14 residues. CDR3 in amino acids: CASSPLPGYTEAFF. CDR3 in DNA: TGTGCCAGCAGCCCGCTACCCGGGTACACTGAAGCTTTCTTT.

This clone occurred once. This chain connects TRBV7-9 to TRBJ2-2; D unresolved. This CDR3 has 13 residues. The germline gives CDR1 SEHNR, CDR2 FQNEAQ (reference sequence). V lost 5 bases to trimming and J lost 8 bases, with 12 bases between them. Here the CDR3 DNA reads TGTGCCAGCAGCCCTTATGACTCTGGGGAGCTGTTTTTT. Protein sequence: CASSPYDSGELFF.

The V call is TRBV6-1, the J call TRBJ1-2; D not resolved. CDR1 is MNHNS, CDR2 SASEGT, per germline. The V and J ends lost 2 bases and 8 bases respectively, with 21 bases between them. The CDR3 runs 16 residues. The CDR3 region has the DNA TGTGCCAGCAGTGAAAAGGAGGTCACCCCAACGGGGGGCTACACCTTC. Its protein product is CASSEKEVTPTGGYTF.

V gene TRBV19 combines with J gene TRBJ2-1; TRBD2 might be the D (5 bases). This CDR3 contains 15 residues. Germline CDR1 reads LNHDA; CDR2 reads SQIVND (reference sequence). With 3 bases removed from V and 5 bases from J, the gap between germline ends came to 14 bases. Here the CDR3 reads CASSMSLAGNNEQFF. As DNA, the CDR3 is TGTGCCAGTAGTATGAGTCTAGCTGGAAACAATGAGCAGTTCTTC.

The chain recombines TRBV14 with TRBJ1-5; 7 nucleotides agree with TRBD1. CDR1 and CDR2 from the germline V gene are SGHDN and FVKESK. The CDR3 is 15 residues long. J gave up 3 bases and V 4 bases, and 6 bases lay outside the gene matches. The CDR3 DNA follows: TGTGCCAGCAGCCCGACAGGGACGGCCAATCAGCCCCAGCATTTT. Residues: CASSPTGTANQPQHF.

This clone occurred once. The J gene is TRBJ1-2, the V gene TRBV27; a possible D gene is TRBD1 (5 bases). Germline V gene sequence: CDR1 MNHEY, CDR2 SMNVEV (reference sequence). V shed 4 bases and J shed 4 bases, with 10 bases lying between them. CDR3 size: 13 residues. The chain's CDR3 is CASSSGGIYGYTF. The CDR3 DNA reads TGTGCCAGCAGTTCCGGGGGGATCTATGGCTACACCTTC.

The rearrangement joins TRBV6-5 to TRBJ1-2; no definite D call. V was pared by 4 bases and J by 8 bases, with 14 bases between. The germline CDR1 and CDR2 sequences are MNHEY and SVGAGI. The CDR3 extends over 13 amino acids. The CDR3, as DNA: TGTGCCAGCAGTTCCTCCGAGGTCGCGGGCTACACCTTC. It codes for CASSSSEVAGYTF.